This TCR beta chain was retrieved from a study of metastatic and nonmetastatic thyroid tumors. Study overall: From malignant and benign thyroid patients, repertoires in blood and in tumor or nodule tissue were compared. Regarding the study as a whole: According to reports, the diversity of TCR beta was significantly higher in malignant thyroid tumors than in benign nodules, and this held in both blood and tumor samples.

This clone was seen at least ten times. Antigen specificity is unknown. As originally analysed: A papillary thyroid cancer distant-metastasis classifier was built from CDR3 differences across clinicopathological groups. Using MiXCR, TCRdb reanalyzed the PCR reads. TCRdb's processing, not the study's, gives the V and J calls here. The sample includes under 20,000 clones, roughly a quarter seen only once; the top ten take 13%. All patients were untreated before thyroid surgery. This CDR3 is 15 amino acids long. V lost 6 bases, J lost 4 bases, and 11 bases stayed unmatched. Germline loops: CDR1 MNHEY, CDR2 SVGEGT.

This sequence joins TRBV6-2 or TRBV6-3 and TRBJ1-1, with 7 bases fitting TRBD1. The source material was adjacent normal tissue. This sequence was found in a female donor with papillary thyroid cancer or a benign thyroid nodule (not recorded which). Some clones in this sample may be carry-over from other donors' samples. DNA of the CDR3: TGTGCCAGCAGCCCTCCGACAGGGTTTACCACTGAAGCTTTCTTT. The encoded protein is CASSPPTGFTTEAFF.